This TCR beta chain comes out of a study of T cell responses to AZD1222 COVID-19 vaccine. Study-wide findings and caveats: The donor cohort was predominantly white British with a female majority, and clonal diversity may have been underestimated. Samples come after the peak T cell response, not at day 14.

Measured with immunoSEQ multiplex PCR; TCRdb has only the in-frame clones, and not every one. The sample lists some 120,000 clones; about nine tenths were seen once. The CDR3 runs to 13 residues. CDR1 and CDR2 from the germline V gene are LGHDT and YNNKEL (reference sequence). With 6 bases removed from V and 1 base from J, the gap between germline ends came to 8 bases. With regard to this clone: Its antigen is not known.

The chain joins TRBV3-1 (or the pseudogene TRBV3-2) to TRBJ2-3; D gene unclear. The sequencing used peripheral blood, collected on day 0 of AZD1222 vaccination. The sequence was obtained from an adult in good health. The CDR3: CASSNYRTDTQYF. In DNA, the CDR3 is TGTGCCAGCAGTAACTACCGCACAGATACGCAGTATTTT.